Listed below are T cell receptor beta chains from one sample, sequenced in a study of T cells after yellow fever vaccination. TCRdb itself ran the 5' RACE reads through MiXCR, one entry per CDR3 protein. The repertoire holds 300,000 to 350,000 distinct CDR3 sequences, approximately 4% seen once, with 24% in the top ten. Sequences were derived from PBMCs, sampled 5 days after the yellow fever booster vaccination. The receptors come from a man aged 18 to 30 who received the YFV17D yellow fever vaccine. The CDR3 runs from the conserved cysteine through the conserved F or W. D genes are given only for firm matches. The size entry is marked missing in some rows and otherwise reads once, few, many or a size class.

clone_size	j_call	d_call	v_call	cdr3_nt	cdr3_aa
many	TRBJ1-2	TRBD1	TRBV7-9	TGTGCCAGCAGCTTAACGGGGGACAGGACTAACTATGGCTACACCTTC	CASSLTGDRTNYGYTF
.	TRBJ2-2	TRBD1	TRBV28	TGTGCCAGCAGTTCGCCCGGGACAGGGAGTGCCGGGGAGCTGTTTTTT	CASSSPGTGSAGELFF
many	TRBJ1-1	.	TRBV4-1	TGCGCCAGCAGCCAAGTGGGAGGGTCTTACACTGAAGCTTTCTTT	CASSQVGGSYTEAFF
.	TRBJ2-1	.	TRBV7-6	TGTGCCAGCAGCCAAGCCAATGAGCAGTTCTTC	CASSQANEQFF
many	TRBJ1-1	.	TRBV11-2	TGTGCCAGCAGCCGGGGGGTTAACAGAGAAGCTTTCTTT	CASSRGVNREAFF
few	TRBJ2-1	.	TRBV7-3	TGTGCCAGCAGCCGGGGGGCTAGAGAAGAGCAGTTCTTC	CASSRGAREEQFF
.	TRBJ1-4	.	TRBV2	TGTGCCACCGCGACAGAGACAGTCGAAAAACTGTTTTTT	CATATETVEKLFF
.	TRBJ2-4	.	TRBV6-5	TGTGCCAGCAGTAGAGACGGTGAGAGAGCCAAAAACATTCAGTACTTC	CASSRDGERAKNIQYF
many	TRBJ2-3	.	TRBV5-1	TGCGCCAGCAGCGGGGGCGGGGGAGATACGCAGTATTTT	CASSGGGGDTQYF
many	TRBJ1-6	TRBD1	TRBV5-1	TGCGCCAGCAGCCAAGGACAGGGTGATTCACCCCTCCACTTT	CASSQGQGDSPLHF
few	TRBJ1-1	.	TRBV20-1	TGCAGTGCTAGGCTACATGAGAACACTGAAGCTTTCTTT	CSARLHENTEAFF
.	TRBJ2-2	.	TRBV5-1	TGCGCCAGCAGCTTGTCTATTACTACCGGGGAGCTGTTTTTT	CASSLSITTGELFF
.	TRBJ2-3	.	TRBV21-1	TGTGCCAGCAGCAAAGAAATTCTCCAGGGGAGAAGAGATACGCAGTATTTT	CASSKEILQGRRDTQYF
.	TRBJ2-1	TRBD2	TRBV7-9	TGTGCCAGCAGTCACGGACTAGCGGGGAATCACTATACGTACAATGAGCAGTTCTTC	CASSHGLAGNHYTYNEQFF
.	TRBJ2-7	.	TRBV7-2	TGTGCCAGCAGCTTAGTGGCCGGACAGTTATACGAGCAGTACTTC	CASSLVAGQLYEQYF
many	TRBJ2-5	.	TRBV11-3	TGTGCCAGCAGCTTAGATCTCGCTAAGCAAGAGACCCAGTACTTC	CASSLDLAKQETQYF
.	TRBJ2-7	.	TRBV28	TGTGCCAGCAGCTCTCCCGGGACCCGGACCTCCTACGAGCAGTACTTC	CASSSPGTRTSYEQYF
.	TRBJ1-6	.	TRBV12-3/TRBV12-4	TGTGCCAGCAAGCACAACCGGGACTATAATTCACCCCTCCACTTT	CASKHNRDYNSPLHF
many	TRBJ2-7	TRBD1	TRBV4-2	TGTGCCAGCAGCCAGGGACAGGGAGGGGAATACGAGCAGTACTTC	CASSQGQGGEYEQYF
.	TRBJ1-2	TRBD1	TRBV5-4	TGTGCCAGCAGCCAGGGGGACCCCTATGGCTACACCTTC	CASSQGDPYGYTF
.	TRBJ2-7	TRBD1	TRBV7-3	TGTGCCAGCAGCACGACAGGGGGAGGCTACGAGCAGTACTTC	CASSTTGGGYEQYF
few	TRBJ2-5	TRBD1	TRBV19	TGTGCCAGTAGTAACCATCGACAGGGCGAAGAGACCCAGTACTTC	CASSNHRQGEETQYF
many	TRBJ2-1	.	TRBV4-3	TGCGCCAGCAGCCAGCCCCCCGTGGGTGAGCAGTTCTTC	CASSQPPVGEQFF
.	TRBJ2-7	.	TRBV20-1	TGCAGTGCTAGATCCGGAGCTAGTTATTGGGTAGAGCAGTACTTC	CSARSGASYWVEQYF
few	TRBJ2-2	.	TRBV24-1	TGTGCCACCAGTGATTCAACCAGGGCGAACACCGGGGAGCTGTTTTTT	CATSDSTRANTGELFF
.	TRBJ1-2	TRBD1	TRBV6-1	TGTGCCAGCAGTTGGAAGGACAGGGACTATGGCTACACCTTC	CASSWKDRDYGYTF
many	TRBJ2-1	TRBD2	TRBV7-9	TGTGCCAGCAGCTTATTAGCGGGGGCCGTATACAATGAGCAGTTCTTC	CASSLLAGAVYNEQFF
.	TRBJ2-5	TRBD2	TRBV10-3	TGTGCCATCAGCGCGGGACTAGCGGGGAAGTACCAAGAGACCCAGTACTTC	CAISAGLAGKYQETQYF
few	TRBJ2-3	TRBD2	TRBV24-1	TGTGCCACCAGTGCGCTAGCGGGGAACGTGATGAAGGATACGCAGTATTTT	CATSALAGNVMKDTQYF
few	TRBJ2-2	.	TRBV14	TGTGCCAGCAGCCCGGCCTCGGATTTGGGGCTTAACACCGGGGAGCTGTTTTTT	CASSPASDLGLNTGELFF
.	TRBJ1-1	.	TRBV4-1	TGCGCCAGCAGCCAGGGTTTCCGGGCTGAAGCTTTCTTT	CASSQGFRAEAFF
.	TRBJ2-1	.	TRBV10-3	TGTGCCATCAGTGAGCCGTCGGGGGCCTGGGAGCAGTTCTTC	CAISEPSGAWEQFF
.	TRBJ1-6	TRBD1	TRBV20-1	TGCAGTGCTTACAGGGGCGCATCCTATAATTCACCCCTCCACTTT	CSAYRGASYNSPLHF
.	TRBJ1-5	.	TRBV4-2	TGTGCCAGCAGCCAAGTTACAGATATTCATCAGCCCCAGCATTTT	CASSQVTDIHQPQHF
many	TRBJ2-3	TRBD2	TRBV5-5	TGTGCCAGCAGCTTGGTTAGCGGGGGAGCAGATACGCAGTATTTT	CASSLVSGGADTQYF
many	TRBJ2-1	.	TRBV7-2	TGTGCCAGCAGACCCCGTAGGACACAAGCCAATGAGCAGTTCTTC	CASRPRRTQANEQFF
few	TRBJ2-6	.	TRBV5-1	TGCGCCAGCAGCTTGAGCGCTGACTCTGGGGCCAACGTCCTGACTTTC	CASSLSADSGANVLTF
many	TRBJ1-1	.	TRBV14	TGTGCCAGCAGCCAGGGAGCAGGGGCCTGGAACACTGAAGCTTTCTTT	CASSQGAGAWNTEAFF
many	TRBJ2-3	TRBD2	TRBV20-1	TGCAGTGCTAGTGGGCTAGCGGGAGCCGGCACAGATACGCAGTATTTT	CSASGLAGAGTDTQYF
many	TRBJ2-3	TRBD2	TRBV5-1	TGCGCCAGTTCCGGACTAGCGGGGTACACAGATACGCAGTATTTT	CASSGLAGYTDTQYF
many	TRBJ2-3	.	TRBV7-3	TGTGCCAGCAGCCCGCTTACGGGAGTCTCGAGCACAGATACGCAGTATTTT	CASSPLTGVSSTDTQYF
many	TRBJ2-2	.	TRBV5-1	TGCGCCAGCAGCCCCGCACACGGGGAGCTGTTTTTT	CASSPAHGELFF
.	TRBJ2-2	.	TRBV6-2/TRBV6-3	TGTGCCAGTGGTCTCACCGGGGAGCTGTTTTTT	CASGLTGELFF
few	TRBJ1-4	.	TRBV28	TGTGCCAGCAGTTCCACTACGAGGGGTAATGAAAAACTGTTTTTT	CASSSTTRGNEKLFF
few	TRBJ1-2	.	TRBV25-1	TGTGCCAGCAGTGAGGCAGGTCGTTATGGCTACACCTTC	CASSEAGRYGYTF
few	TRBJ2-3	.	TRBV5-8	TGTGCCAGCAGCTTGTACGGCGGTGGCACAGATACGCAGTATTTT	CASSLYGGGTDTQYF
.	TRBJ2-3	.	TRBV6-1	TGTGCCAGCAGCGGCGGAGGGCTTTACACAGATACGCAGTATTTT	CASSGGGLYTDTQYF